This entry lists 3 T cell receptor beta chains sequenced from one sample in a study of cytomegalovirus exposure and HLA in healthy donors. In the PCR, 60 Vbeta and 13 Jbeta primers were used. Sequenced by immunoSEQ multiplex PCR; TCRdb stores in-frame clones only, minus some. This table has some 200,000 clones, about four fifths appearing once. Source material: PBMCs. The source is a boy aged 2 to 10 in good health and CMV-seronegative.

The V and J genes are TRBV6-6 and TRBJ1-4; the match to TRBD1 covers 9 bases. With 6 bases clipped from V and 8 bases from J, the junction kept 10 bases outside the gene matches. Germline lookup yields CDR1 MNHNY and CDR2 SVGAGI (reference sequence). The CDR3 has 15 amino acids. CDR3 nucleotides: TGTGCCAGCAGCACAACAGGGGGCGCTCTGGAAAAACTGTTTTTT. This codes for CASSTTGGALEKLFF.

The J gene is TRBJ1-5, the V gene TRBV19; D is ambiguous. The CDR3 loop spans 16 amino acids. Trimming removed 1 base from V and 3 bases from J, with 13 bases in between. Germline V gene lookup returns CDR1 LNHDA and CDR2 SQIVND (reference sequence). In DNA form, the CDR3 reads TGTGCCAGTAGTATAGGAAACAGCTTCTTCAATCAGCCCCAGCATTTT. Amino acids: CASSIGNSFFNQPQHF.

The CDR3 sequence is CASSLVSVAGAETQYF. In DNA, the CDR3 is TGTGCCAGCAGCTTAGTGTCGGTAGCGGGGGCAGAGACCCAGTACTTC. The V gene is TRBV7-2, the J gene TRBJ2-5, with 9 bases identical to TRBD2. Trimming at V came to 1 base and at J to 4 bases, leaving 7 bases not matched to a gene. The germline CDR1 and CDR2 sequences are SGHTA and FQGNSA. CDR3 size: 16 residues.